These 16 T cell receptor beta chains were all obtained from the same sample, sequenced in a study of blood T cell repertoires in COVID-19. Profiled with immunoSEQ multiplex PCR; TCRdb holds only in-frame clones, not every one. The top ten clones hold about 5.5% of a sample with under 100,000 clones, under 90% of them seen once. The sequenced sample consisted of peripheral blood. The origin of the receptors is a man aged 55-75 years with COVID-19, enrolled during active disease.

V usage is TRBV19 and J usage is TRBJ1-1; D is ambiguous. With 5 bases removed from V and 1 base from J, the gap between germline ends came to 8 bases. The CDR3 length is 13 residues. The germline CDR1 and CDR2 sequences are LNHDA and SQIVND (reference sequence). The DNA of the CDR3 is TGTGCCAGTAGTGCCGGGGAGAACACTGAAGCTTTCTTT. Translated, it gives CASSAGENTEAFF. The variable domain in full, completed from reference TRBV19 and TRBJ1-1, reads DGGITQSPKYLFRKEGQNVTLSCEQNLNHDAMYWYRQDPGQGLRLIYYSQIVNDFQKGDIAEGYSVSREKKESFPLTVTSAQKNPTAFYLCASSAGENTEAFFGQGTRLTVV.

This chain connects TRBV5-1 to TRBJ2-1, with 7 bases matching TRBD2. V was pared by 0 bases and J by 1 base, with 4 bases of the junction left unmatched. This CDR3 has 16 residues. The V gene's germline CDR1 is SGHRS and CDR2 YFSETQ. CDR3 residues: CASSLEGTISYNEQFF. The CDR3 DNA follows: TGCGCCAGCAGCTTGGAGGGGACTATTTCCTACAATGAGCAGTTCTTC.

The V gene is TRBV5-1, the J gene TRBJ1-1, with D perhaps TRBD1 (6 bases). Germline CDR1 and CDR2: SGHRS and YFSETQ. The germline V and J ends were trimmed by 3 bases and 4 bases, with 10 bases remaining between them. This CDR3 is 13 amino acids long. The CDR3 nucleotides are TGCGCCAGCAGCTCCCAGGGGATCACTGAAGCTTTCTTT. Residues: CASSSQGITEAFF.

The rearrangement joins TRBV11-1 to TRBJ1-1; 7 nucleotides agree with TRBD1. With 5 bases clipped from V and 1 base from J, the junction kept 7 bases outside the gene matches. This CDR3 is 15 amino acids long. Per the germline V gene, CDR1 is SGHAT and CDR2 is FQDESV (reference sequence). Written as DNA, the CDR3 is TGTGCCAGCAGCCCGCGGACAGGTCGGAACACTGAAGCTTTCTTT. Protein: CASSPRTGRNTEAFF.

This clone appeared a single time. V gene TRBV6-6 combines with J gene TRBJ1-2, with D possibly matching TRBD1 (5 bases). The V end lost 6 bases, the J end lost 5 bases, and 13 bases lay between the germline ends. The CDR3 loop spans 13 amino acids. Germline CDR1 MNHNY, CDR2 SVGAGI (reference sequence). The CDR3 nucleotides read TGTGCCAGCAGCCTGGACAATAATTATGGCTACACCTTC. Translating gives CASSLDNNYGYTF.

This clone was seen more than once but under ten times. The V call is TRBV7-9, the J call TRBJ2-7; the match to TRBD1 covers 9 bases. The V gene end was trimmed by 5 bases and the J gene end by 7 bases; junction bases not matched to a gene: 24. Germline CDR1 is SEHNR and CDR2 is FQNEAQ (reference sequence). The CDR3 consists of 19 residues. The DNA for the CDR3 is TGTGCCAGCAGCACCCCCGGGACAGGGAAGACCTACGGACCTGAAGAGCAGTACTTC. Translation: CASSTPGTGKTYGPEEQYF.

The chain links TRBV19 to TRBJ2-7; no clear D gene. The germline CDR1 and CDR2 sequences are LNHDA and SQIVND (reference sequence). The V and J ends lost 6 bases and 0 bases respectively, with 9 bases between them. The CDR3 runs to 13 residues. The CDR3 reads CASRSRASYEQYF. Here the CDR3 DNA reads TGTGCCAGTAGGTCGAGAGCCTCCTACGAGCAGTACTTC. The variable domain in full, with the rest retrieved from reference TRBV19 and TRBJ2-7, is DGGITQSPKYLFRKEGQNVTLSCEQNLNHDAMYWYRQDPGQGLRLIYYSQIVNDFQKGDIAEGYSVSREKKESFPLTVTSAQKNPTAFYLCASRSRASYEQYFGPGTRLTVT.

This clone came up once. This rearrangement joins TRBV9 to TRBJ1-2; 7 nucleotides align to TRBD1. Germline-derived CDR1 and CDR2 are SGDLS and YYNGEE. The CDR3 spans 14 residues. With V trimmed by 0 bases and J by 4 bases, 3 bases remained unmatched. CDR3 loop: CASSVARDSYGYTF. As DNA, the CDR3 is TGTGCCAGCAGCGTAGCTCGGGACAGCTATGGCTACACCTTC.

This chain links TRBV27 with TRBJ1-4; D unresolved. CDR3 length equals 14 residues. The germline CDR1 and CDR2 sequences are MNHEY and SMNVEV (reference sequence). The V end lost 8 bases, the J end lost 7 bases, and 17 bases lay between the germline ends. CDR3 in amino acids: CASRKEGISEKLFF. The CDR3 DNA reads as TGTGCCAGCCGAAAAGAGGGAATCTCTGAAAAACTGTTTTTT.

This sequence joins TRBV27 and TRBJ2-1; 7 bases line up with TRBD1. This CDR3 contains 15 residues. V was clipped by 2 bases and J by 3 bases; unmatched bases: 4. CDR1 MNHEY and CDR2 SMNVEV come from the germline V gene (reference sequence). The CDR3 protein is CASSLGTADYNEQFF. The CDR3 region has the DNA TGTGCCAGCAGTTTAGGGACAGCGGACTACAATGAGCAGTTCTTC.

This clone was picked up one time. The chain couples TRBV5-1 to TRBJ2-7; 9 nucleotides match TRBD1. The CDR3 runs to 15 residues. Germline V gene data show CDR1 as SGHRS and CDR2 as YFSETQ. The ends lost 2 bases at V and 6 bases at J; junction bases unmatched: 9. The CDR3 DNA reads as TGCGCCAGCAGCTTCTTAGGACAGGGGAGCGCCGAGCAGTACTTC. Residues: CASSFLGQGSAEQYF. Using reference TRBV5-1 and TRBJ2-7 for the parts outside the CDR3, the full variable domain is KAGVTQTPRYLIKTRGQQVTLSCSPISGHRSVSWYQQTPGQGLQFLFEYFSETQRNKGNFPGRFSGRQFSNSRSEMNVSTLELGDSALYLCASSFLGQGSAEQYFGPGTRLTVT.

This sequence joins TRBV19 and TRBJ2-1, with TRBD1 matching 9 bases. With 9 bases clipped from V and 8 bases from J, the junction kept 20 bases outside the gene matches. Per germline, CDR1 LNHDA and CDR2 SQIVND (reference sequence). The CDR3 is 17 residues long. The CDR3 loop reads CASIPRGLGQGSDEQFF. The CDR3, as DNA: TGTGCCAGCATCCCCCGGGGCCTTGGACAGGGGTCCGATGAGCAGTTCTTC.

This clone was counted a single time. CDR3 protein: CASSLQQGKDEQFF. For the CDR3, the DNA is TGTGCCAGCAGCCTTCAACAGGGAAAGGACGAGCAGTTCTTC. V usage is TRBV9 and J usage is TRBJ2-1, with a weak D call TRBD1 (6 bases). The CDR3 runs to 14 residues. V dropped 4 bases and J dropped 10 bases, with 18 bases sitting between them. Per the germline V gene, CDR1 is SGDLS and CDR2 is YYNGEE.

This rearrangement joins TRBV7-3 to TRBJ2-7; TRBD1 aligns across 7 bases. The CDR3 spans 14 residues. The V gene end was trimmed by 2 bases and the J gene end by 2 bases; junction bases not matched to a gene: 3. Germline V gene data show CDR1 as SGHTA and CDR2 as FQGTGA. The CDR3 nucleotides read TGTGCCAGCAGCTTAGGGACAGTTACCTACGAGCAGTACTTC. It translates to CASSLGTVTYEQYF.

The gene calls are TRBV27 and TRBJ2-1; D is ambiguous. CDR3 length: 14 residues. Trimming pared 8 bases from V and 7 bases from J, leaving 18 bases between. The germline gives CDR1 MNHEY, CDR2 SMNVEV (reference sequence). The CDR3 sequence is CASPLCDVINEQFF. CDR3 DNA sequence: TGTGCCAGCCCTTTGTGCGATGTCATAAATGAGCAGTTCTTC.

CDR3 coding DNA: TGTGCCAGCAGGGCCGGGAGCTACACCGGGGAGCTGTTTTTT. Encoded protein: CASRAGSYTGELFF. The rearrangement links TRBV27 to TRBJ2-2; possibly TRBD2 for D (6 bases). Trimming removed 6 bases at V and 3 bases at J, with 11 bases between. The CDR3 sequence is 14 residues long. Looked up from germline, CDR1 is MNHEY and CDR2 is SMNVEV (reference sequence).